These 24 T cell receptor beta chains share one sample of origin, sequenced in a study of T cell responses to AZD1222 COVID-19 vaccine. Sequenced by immunoSEQ multiplex PCR; TCRdb stores in-frame clones only, minus some. The sample gives about 170,000 clones, approximately 90% of which show up once; approximately 6.9% is in the top ten. The sample here was peripheral blood, taken on day 0 of AZD1222 vaccination. These TCRs come from an adult in good health.

This chain joins TRBV5-1 and TRBJ1-6; possibly TRBD1 for D (6 bases). V was clipped by 2 bases and J by 9 bases, with 9 bases between them. CDR1 and CDR2 from the germline V gene are SGHRS and YFSETQ. This CDR3 contains 13 residues. The CDR3 loop reads CASSLQGRSPLHF. The CDR3 DNA reads TGCGCCAGCAGCTTACAGGGTCGTTCACCCCTCCACTTT.

The chain recombines TRBV2 with TRBJ2-7; 10 bases align to TRBD2. This CDR3 spans 15 amino acids. In germline, CDR1 is SNHLY, CDR2 FYNNEI. The junction had 9 bases not matched to a gene; V was cut back by 7 bases and J by 3 bases. The DNA of the CDR3 is TGTGCCAGCACCTGGGGGGCTAGCGGGGGCTACGAGCAGTACGTC. It codes for CASTWGASGGYEQYV.

The genes are TRBV5-6 and TRBJ2-3; 10 nucleotides agree with TRBD1. This CDR3 contains 15 residues. After removal of 3 bases from V and 5 bases from J, the junction contained 6 bases not matched to a gene. Germline V CDR1 and CDR2: SGHDT, YYEEEE. The CDR3 region is CASSSDRGRVDTQYF. In DNA form, the CDR3 reads TGTGCCAGCAGCTCGGACAGGGGGAGGGTAGATACGCAGTATTTT.

The V and J genes are TRBV19 and TRBJ1-6, with a weak D call TRBD1 (5 bases). V lost 6 bases and J lost 9, with 12 bases in between. Germline V gene sequence: CDR1 LNHDA, CDR2 SQIVND (reference sequence). The CDR3 length is 13 residues. The chain's CDR3 is CASSPLDTSPLHF. The CDR3 nucleotides read TGTGCCAGTAGCCCTCTGGACACTTCACCCCTCCACTTT.

This clone was counted a few times. J is TRBJ2-5 and V is TRBV3-1 (or the pseudogene TRBV3-2), with 11 bases matching TRBD2. Germline V CDR1 and CDR2: LGHDT, YNNKEL (reference sequence). The trim removed 1 base at V and 7 bases at J, leaving 5 bases unmatched. CDR3 length: 15 amino acids. The CDR3 bases are TGTGCCAGCAGCCAAGGTAGCGGGGGGGCAGGGACCCAGTACTTC. Protein: CASSQGSGGAGTQYF.

The chain links TRBV29-1 to TRBJ2-5, with 11 bases matching TRBD1. Trimming cost V 4 bases and J 5 bases; bases outside gene matches: 6. Per germline, CDR1 SQVTM and CDR2 ANQGSEA. The CDR3 is 14 amino acids. The CDR3 is CSVARTGGGETQYF. The DNA for the CDR3 is TGCAGCGTTGCCCGGACAGGGGGCGGGGAGACCCAGTACTTC. Complete variable domain (other parts from reference TRBV29-1 and TRBJ2-5): SAVISQKPSRDICQRGTSLTIQCQVDSQVTMMFWYRQQPGQSLTLIATANQGSEATYESGFVIDKFPISRPNLTFSTLTVSNMSPEDSSIYLCSVARTGGGETQYFGPGTRLLVL.

The V and J genes are TRBV9 and TRBJ2-3; D not certain. This CDR3 is 14 amino acids long. Germline loops: CDR1 SGDLS, CDR2 YYNGEE. V lost 3 bases and J lost 1, with 9 bases in between. CDR3 amino acids: CASSDRLGTDTQYF. Here the CDR3 DNA reads TGTGCCAGCAGCGACCGTTTAGGCACAGATACGCAGTATTTT.

This clone appeared a single time. This sequence joins TRBV19 and TRBJ2-3; D not resolved. The CDR3 contains 14 residues. Trimming removed 0 bases at V and 3 bases at J, with 7 bases between. Per germline, CDR1 LNHDA and CDR2 SQIVND (reference sequence). DNA of the CDR3: TGTGCCAGTAGTATAGATCAAGGGACAGATACGCAGTATTTT. Its protein is CASSIDQGTDTQYF. Full variable domain (missing parts from reference TRBV19 and TRBJ2-3): DGGITQSPKYLFRKEGQNVTLSCEQNLNHDAMYWYRQDPGQGLRLIYYSQIVNDFQKGDIAEGYSVSREKKESFPLTVTSAQKNPTAFYLCASSIDQGTDTQYFGPGTRLTVL.

This clone came up once. This rearrangement joins TRBV7-7 to TRBJ2-7; D remains ambiguous. The CDR3 is 19 amino acids. Germline-derived CDR1 and CDR2 are SSHAT and FNYEAQ (reference sequence). The CDR3 loop reads CASSPDYCAPGLSSYEQYV. The CDR3 coding sequence is TGTGCTAGCAGCCCGGATTACTGCGCTCCGGGCCTTAGCTCCTACGAGCAGTACGTC.

The V call is TRBV6-6, the J call TRBJ2-4; no firm D call. V was shortened by 5 bases and J by 0 bases, with 11 bases between the two germline ends. The CDR3 is made up of 15 amino acids. Looked up from germline, CDR1 is MNHNY and CDR2 is SVGAGI (reference sequence). The DNA for the CDR3 is TGTGCCAGCAGTCACCCCGCCTTAGCCAAAAACATTCAGTACTTC. This sequence encodes CASSHPALAKNIQYF.

This clone was picked up a small number of times. V and J are TRBV5-1 and TRBJ2-5; possibly TRBD2 for D (5 bases). V was cut by 3 bases and J by 5 bases, with 14 bases left in between. CDR1 and CDR2 from the germline V gene are SGHRS and YFSETQ. This CDR3 contains 14 residues. The CDR3 bases are TGCGCCAGCAGCTGGCCTAGAGGCGGGGAGACCCAGTACTTC. This sequence encodes CASSWPRGGETQYF.

The chain employs TRBV7-3 and TRBJ2-7; no clear D. V shed 5 bases and J shed 2 bases, with 16 bases lying between them. The CDR3 sequence is 15 residues long. Germline V gene sequence: CDR1 SGHTA, CDR2 FQGTGA. The CDR3 here is CASSVSRSLPYEQYV. The DNA for the CDR3 is TGTGCCAGCAGCGTTAGCCGCAGCCTACCCTACGAGCAGTACGTC.

Only one count was recorded for this clone. The gene calls are TRBV29-1 and TRBJ1-2; 7 nucleotides align to TRBD1. V lost 3 bases to trimming and J lost 3 bases; unmatched junction nucleotides: 7. CDR1 and CDR2 from the germline V gene are SQVTM and ANQGSEA. This CDR3 is built from 14 residues. The CDR3 sequence is CSVEGQQWDYGYTF. DNA of the CDR3: TGCAGCGTTGAGGGACAGCAGTGGGACTATGGCTACACCTTC.

V gene TRBV6-5 combines with J gene TRBJ2-5; D might be TRBD1 (6 bases). Trimming left V 2 bases short and J 2 bases short, with 9 bases between. The CDR3 covers 14 residues. The germline CDR1 and CDR2 sequences are MNHEY and SVGAGI. CDR3 residues: CASSYGQLQETQYF. The CDR3 DNA follows: TGTGCCAGCAGTTACGGACAGCTTCAAGAGACCCAGTACTTC.

This clone came up once. CDR3 sequence reads: CASSYLGVTNTEAFF. The CDR3 DNA reads TGTGCCAGCAGTTACCTTGGGGTAACGAACACTGAAGCTTTCTTT. The chain uses TRBV6-5 and TRBJ1-1; unclear D gene. The CDR3 is 15 residues long. V was trimmed by 2 bases and J by 1 base, leaving 11 bases between them. CDR1 MNHEY and CDR2 SVGAGI come from the germline V gene.

The chain employs TRBV6-5 and TRBJ1-1; the D is unclear. CDR1 is MNHEY, CDR2 SVGAGI, per germline. Trimming stripped 2 bases from V and 7 bases from J, with 11 bases between. The CDR3 covers 13 residues. The CDR3 protein is CASSYRVGGEAFF. The CDR3, as DNA: TGTGCCAGCAGTTACAGGGTCGGAGGTGAAGCTTTCTTT.

The V and J genes are TRBV12-3 or TRBV12-4 and TRBJ2-2; 7 bases align to TRBD1. J gave up 3 bases and V 5 bases, and 0 bases lay outside the gene matches. CDR3 size: 13 residues. The CDR3 loop reads CASSTGDTGELFF. For the CDR3, the DNA is TGTGCCAGCAGTACAGGGGACACCGGGGAGCTGTTTTTT.

This clone came up once. This chain joins TRBV18 and TRBJ2-7; no clear D. Germline CDR1 is KGHSH and CDR2 is LQKENI. This CDR3 contains 13 residues. V was trimmed by 2 bases and J by 7 bases, leaving 12 bases between them. The DNA of the CDR3 is TGTGCCAGCTCACCAGAGTCCTTTGGTGAGCAGTACTTC. This translates into CASSPESFGEQYF.

The rearrangement uses TRBV11-1 and TRBJ1-1; D unclear. Germline V gene data show CDR1 as SGHAT and CDR2 as FQDESV (reference sequence). V was pared by 3 bases and J by 1 base, with 6 bases between. This CDR3 contains 13 residues. The CDR3 region has the DNA TGTGCCAGCAGCTTGGACGGGAACACTGAAGCTTTCTTT. Translating gives CASSLDGNTEAFF.

This chain links TRBV11-2 with TRBJ2-5; TRBD2 aligns across 12 bases. V gave up 3 bases and J gave up 3 bases; unmatched junction bases: 11. There are 18 residues in the CDR3. Germline lookup yields CDR1 SGHAT and CDR2 FQNNGV. The CDR3: CASSFSLTGLAGKETQYF. CDR3 DNA sequence: TGTGCCAGCAGCTTCTCCCTGACTGGACTAGCGGGGAAAGAGACCCAGTACTTC.

This sequence joins TRBV9 and TRBJ2-1, with 8 bases matching TRBD2. Germline V gene sequence: CDR1 SGDLS, CDR2 YYNGEE. The V segment lost 0 bases and the J segment 7 bases; nucleotides outside the gene matches: 6. The CDR3 spans 15 residues. CDR3 loop: CASSVVSGGGNEQFF. Here the CDR3 DNA reads TGTGCCAGCAGCGTAGTAAGCGGGGGTGGTAATGAGCAGTTCTTC.

This clone was found a few times. The chain has TRBV6-7 and TRBJ1-5; D ambiguous. TRBV6-7 is annotated as an ORF whose role is uncertain. The CDR3 is 20 amino acids. V was pared by 6 bases and J by 2 bases, with 29 bases between. CDR3 loop: CASSGVCCRSQSDGNQPQHF. Here the CDR3 DNA reads TGTGCCAGCAGCGGGGTATGTTGCAGGTCACAAAGTGATGGCAATCAGCCCCAGCATTTT.

This clone occurred a few times. The chain has TRBV4-3 and TRBJ1-6; 8 bases are shared with TRBD1. The germline CDR1 and CDR2 sequences are LGHNA and YSLEER. The trim removed 0 bases at V and 8 bases at J, leaving 6 bases unmatched. The CDR3 has 16 amino acids. CDR3 nucleotide sequence: TGCGCCAGCAGCCAAGATGCGGGACAGGCTTATTCACCCCTCCACTTT. Its translation is CASSQDAGQAYSPLHF.

V and J are TRBV2 and TRBJ1-1; a weak D match, TRBD1 (6 bases). The CDR3 totals 14 residues. The germline gives CDR1 SNHLY, CDR2 FYNNEI. Trimming removed 6 bases from V and 7 bases from J, with 18 bases in between. The CDR3 is CASRLPGTQGEAFF. The CDR3 nucleotides read TGTGCCAGCAGGCTCCCCGGGACACAAGGTGAAGCTTTCTTT.